This T cell receptor (beta chain) was captured by sequencing in a study of T cells after yellow fever vaccination. Whole-study context: When fractions had low cell numbers, they were prepared with SMART-Seq v4 Ultra Low Input. The study, taken as a whole, reports: Abundant bulk-derived clonotypes could contaminate FACS-sorted repertoires.

V dropped 1 base and J dropped 2 bases, with 13 bases sitting between them. Germline V lookup: CDR1 LGHNT, CDR2 FRNRAP. The CDR3 is made up of 16 amino acids. TCRdb re-derived calls from the 5' RACE reads in MiXCR, one entry per CDR3 protein. The sample consists of under 95,000 distinct CDR3 sequences, about 7.3% of them appearing once. This clonotype occurred many times. Its specificity is unknown. The chain uses TRBV12-5 and TRBJ2-3; TRBD2 might be the D (7 bases). The receptor was isolated from a man younger than 35 who received the YFV17D yellow fever vaccine. This specimen consisted of CD8+ T cells sorted from PBMCs, obtained 10 days after the first yellow fever vaccination. CDR3 coding DNA: TGTGCTAGTGGTTTGGGCGGCGGGGGCCTCACAGATACGCAGTATTTT. It translates to CASGLGGGGLTDTQYF.